A selection of T cell receptor beta chains follows, all from one sample in a study of human T cells and chemical hapten exposure. One entry per CDR3 protein results from TCRdb running MiXCR on the RACE reads. The sample shows over 70,000 distinct CDR3 sequences, roughly 11% of them seen only once. The specimen comprised whole blood, sampled in connection with sensitization to the hapten diphenylcyclopropenone (DPC). Source of these receptors: a man aged 18 to 35 with alopecia areata. Some clones in this sample may be carry-over from other donors' samples. CDR3s include the opening cysteine and the closing phenylalanine or tryptophan. The order of the fields is clone size, J gene, V gene, D gene, CDR3 DNA, CDR3 protein. The D gene is left open where the match is weak. Expanded clones are given a class, and other clones once, few, many or no size at all.

many TRBJ2-3 TRBV6-1 . TGTGCCAGCAGTGAAGCTTGGGAGGCAGATACGCAGTATTTT CASSEAWEADTQYF
. TRBJ1-5 TRBV6-5 TRBD1 TGTGCCAGCAGCTCAACCGGACAGGGATGGAATCAGCCCCAGCATTTT CASSSTGQGWNQPQHF
many TRBJ2-3 TRBV5-1 . TGCGCCAGCAAACTCCAACCTGCTTCCACAGATACGCAGTATTTT CASKLQPASTDTQYF
few TRBJ2-2 TRBV5-4 . TGTGCCAGCAGCCAGGGACGCAACGGGGAGCTGTTTTTT CASSQGRNGELFF
few TRBJ2-7 TRBV28 . TGTGCCAGCAGTCCCTGGGGCGGTACAGCCTACGAGCAGTACTTC CASSPWGGTAYEQYF
many TRBJ2-3 TRBV7-8 . TGTGCCAGCAGCTTAGCGGGGGGCACAGATACGCAGTATTTT CASSLAGGTDTQYF
many TRBJ1-4 TRBV6-4 . TGTGCCAGCAGTGCGATCAAGCGGGGCATATATGCAACTAATGAAAAACTGTTTTTT CASSAIKRGIYATNEKLFF
few TRBJ2-2 TRBV12-2 . TGTGCAAGTCGCTTCCACCGGGTTAACACCGGGGAGCTGTTTTTT CASRFHRVNTGELFF
. TRBJ2-1 TRBV7-2 . TGTGCCAGCAGCTTAGACCTCAGGGTCCGGGGCAATGAGCAGTTCTTC CASSLDLRVRGNEQFF
. TRBJ2-1 TRBV2 . TGTGCCAGCCGGGCTAATGAATGTGGCGGTGAGCAGTTCTTC CASRANECGGEQFF
many TRBJ2-7 TRBV29-1 . TGCAGCGTTGAATTATCAGGTTTGACCTACGAGCAGTACTTC CSVELSGLTYEQYF
few TRBJ2-1 TRBV7-3 TRBD2 TGTGCCAGCACCCTAAGCGGGGAGAGAACCCATGAGCAGTTCTTC CASTLSGERTHEQFF
many TRBJ2-5 TRBV20-1 TRBD2 TGCAGTGCCCGGACTAGCGGGGGGGCAGAGACCCAGTACTTC CSARTSGGAETQYF
. TRBJ2-7 TRBV28 . TGTGCCAGCCTAACGACCGCCAAGGCCTACGAGCAGTACTTC CASLTTAKAYEQYF
many TRBJ2-1 TRBV7-8 TRBD2 TGTGCCAGCAGCTTAGTTGCGGGGGGGCCCTCCTACAATGAGCAGTTCTTC CASSLVAGGPSYNEQFF
few TRBJ2-3 TRBV24-1 . TGTGCCACCAGTGTTACAGATACGCAGTATTTT CATSVTDTQYF
few TRBJ2-7 TRBV28 . TGTGCCAGCAAGGGGTCCTCCTACGAGCAGTACTTC CASKGSSYEQYF
many TRBJ2-7 TRBV5-6 . TGTGCCAGCAGCTTGCGGGGTTTGGAGCAGTACTTC CASSLRGLEQYF
. TRBJ1-4 TRBV4-1 . TGCGCCAGCAGCCAAGAGGGAGGGGTACCAACTAATGAAAAACTGTTTTTT CASSQEGGVPTNEKLFF
. TRBJ1-6 TRBV5-6 . TGTGCCAGCAGCCCCATCGGGGCCGTTAATTCACCCCTCCACTTT CASSPIGAVNSPLHF
few TRBJ1-1 TRBV28 . TGTGCCATTTGTAAGGGGAACACTGAAGCTTTCTTT CAICKGNTEAFF
. TRBJ2-1 TRBV10-3 . TGTGCCATCAGTGAAGAGGGGCCGGAAGAGCAGTTCTTC CAISEEGPEEQFF
few TRBJ1-1 TRBV20-1 . TGCAGTGTAGCAGTGAACACTGAAGCTTTCTTT CSVAVNTEAFF
. TRBJ2-7 TRBV5-1 . TGCGCCAGCAGCTTGGCCAGACAGGAGACCTACGAGCAGTACTTC CASSLARQETYEQYF
many TRBJ1-4 TRBV20-1 TRBD1 TGCAGTGCTAGAGCAGGGGGGGAAAAACTGTTTTTT CSARAGGEKLFF
. TRBJ1-4 TRBV20-1 . TGCAGTGCTAGAGTCCCAGGGGCGTATACTAATGAAAAACTGTTTTTT CSARVPGAYTNEKLFF
few TRBJ1-5 TRBV7-8 . TGTGCCAGCAGCTTAGCGAGGTTTCAGCCCCAGCATTTT CASSLARFQPQHF
few TRBJ2-7 TRBV11-2 . TGTGCCAGCAGCACAGACAGACAGGCCGAGCAGTACTTC CASSTDRQAEQYF
. TRBJ1-6 TRBV7-9 . TGTGCCAGCAGCTTAATCCGCTTCGGCTCCTATAATTCATCCCTCCACTTT CASSLIRFGSYNSSLHF
. TRBJ1-1 TRBV20-1 . TGCAGTGCTAGTTCCGGGAGACTCACTGAAGCTTTCTTT CSASSGRLTEAFF
many TRBJ2-1 TRBV4-1 . TGCGCCAGCAGCCAAGTAGGATTCAGGGGCACCTACAATGAGCAGTTCTTC CASSQVGFRGTYNEQFF
. TRBJ2-5 TRBV28 . TGTGCCAGCACCGAATCGGGACTTAGGGGAGAGACCCAGTACTTC CASTESGLRGETQYF
many TRBJ1-2 TRBV4-3 . TGCGCCAGCAGCCAAGAGGTGCCCGGAGGGGTGAATGGCTACACCTTC CASSQEVPGGVNGYTF
many TRBJ2-2 TRBV29-1 . TGCAGCGTTGTAACAGGCTCCTCCACCGGGGAGCTGTTTTTT CSVVTGSSTGELFF
many TRBJ2-6 TRBV11-2 . TGTGCCAGCAGCTCAAGCTCTGGGGCCAACGTCCTGACTTTC CASSSSSGANVLTF
many TRBJ1-1 TRBV27 . TGTGCCAGCAGTTTAGCAGGGCAGGCCACTGAAGCTTTCTTT CASSLAGQATEAFF
few TRBJ2-7 TRBV11-2 . TGTGCCAGCAGCTCCATTAGGGGCATCCGCCACGAGCAGTACTTC CASSSIRGIRHEQYF
many TRBJ1-3 TRBV27 . TGTGCCAGCCGCTGGGCCCGAGGGCACTCGCCTCTCGATGGAAACACCATATATTTT CASRWARGHSPLDGNTIYF
many TRBJ2-7 TRBV5-6 TRBD2 TGTGCCAGCAGCTCCTTAGTAAGCGGGGGTCATGGCGAGCAGTACTTC CASSSLVSGGHGEQYF
few TRBJ1-2 TRBV6-5 . TGTGCCAGCAGTGAAGGACAGATGCTCCTGCGCTACACCTTC CASSEGQMLLRYTF
. TRBJ2-5 TRBV7-8 . TGTGCCAGCAGCCGGGACCGCTTAGAGACCCAGTACTTC CASSRDRLETQYF